This TCR beta chain was recovered during a study of T-cell memory formation after mild COVID-19. Study findings and constraints: Of the contracting clones, CD4+ ones lay mainly in CM and EM, and CD8+ ones in EMRA. Memory cells collected pre-infection included some clones that later responded, suggesting cross-reactive memory joined.

In the case of this clonotype: Its antigen remains unknown.

The CDR3 extends over 16 amino acids. V shed 3 bases and J 10 bases; nucleotides not matched to a gene: 14. In germline, CDR1 is SGHDN, CDR2 FVKESK. UMIs and sample barcodes were carried by the TCR alpha and TCR beta cDNA libraries that 5'RACE produced using constant-segment primers. MiXCR was run by TCRdb on the 5' RACE reads, yielding one entry per CDR3 protein. Seen here are 50,000 to 60,000 distinct CDR3 sequences, approximately 30% observed once, and the top ten hold approximately 43%. The sequence was collected from a man between 18 and 29 years old who had mild COVID-19 (a few samples of this study predate the infection). Cell type and time point are not known. The chain combines TRBV14 with TRBJ2-1; 8 nucleotides line up with TRBD2. What was sequenced was PBMCs or a T cell subset sorted from them (not recorded which). CDR3 DNA: TGTGCCAGCAGCCACGGCCAGCGGGGGCTGGGGGGGGAGCAGTTCTTC. Translation: CASSHGQRGLGGEQFF.